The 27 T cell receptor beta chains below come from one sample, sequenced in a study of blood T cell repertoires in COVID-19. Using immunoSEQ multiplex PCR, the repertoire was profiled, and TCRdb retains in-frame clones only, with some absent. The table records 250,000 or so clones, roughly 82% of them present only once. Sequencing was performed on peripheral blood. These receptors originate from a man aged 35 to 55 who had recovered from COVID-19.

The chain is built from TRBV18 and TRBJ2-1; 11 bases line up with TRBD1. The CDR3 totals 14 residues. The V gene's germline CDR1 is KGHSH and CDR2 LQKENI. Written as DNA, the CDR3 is TGTTCGGTCGGAAGTCGGGACAGGGGGTCTGAGCAGTTCTTC. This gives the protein CSVGSRDRGSEQFF.

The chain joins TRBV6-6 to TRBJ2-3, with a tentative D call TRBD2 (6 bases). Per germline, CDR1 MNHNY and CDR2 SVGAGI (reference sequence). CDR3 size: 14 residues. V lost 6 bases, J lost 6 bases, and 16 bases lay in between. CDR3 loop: CASSRGLTRDTQYF. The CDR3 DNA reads TGTGCCAGCAGCCGGGGACTCACCAGGGATACGCAGTATTTT.

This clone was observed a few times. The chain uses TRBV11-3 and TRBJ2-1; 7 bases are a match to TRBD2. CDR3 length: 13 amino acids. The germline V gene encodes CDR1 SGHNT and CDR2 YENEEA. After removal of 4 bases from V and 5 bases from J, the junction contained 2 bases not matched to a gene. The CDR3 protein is CASSSTSHNEQFF. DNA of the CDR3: TGTGCCAGCAGCTCGACTAGCCACAATGAGCAGTTCTTC.

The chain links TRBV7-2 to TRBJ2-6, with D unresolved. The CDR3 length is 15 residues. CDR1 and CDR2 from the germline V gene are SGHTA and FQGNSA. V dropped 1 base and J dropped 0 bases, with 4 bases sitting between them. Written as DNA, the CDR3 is TGTGCCAGCAGCTTAGGCAGCTCTGGGGCCAACGTCCTGACTTTC. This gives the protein CASSLGSSGANVLTF.

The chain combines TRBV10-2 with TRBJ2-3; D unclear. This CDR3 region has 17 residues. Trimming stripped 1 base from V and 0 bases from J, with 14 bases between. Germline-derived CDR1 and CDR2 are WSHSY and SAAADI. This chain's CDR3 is CASSEWLVSYSTDTQYF. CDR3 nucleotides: TGCGCCAGCAGTGAGTGGCTCGTTAGCTATAGCACAGATACGCAGTATTTT.

The CDR3 DNA reads TGTGCCTGGAGTCGCCGGGGGGCGCTTGGCTACACCTTC. Translated, it gives CAWSRRGALGYTF. The chain links TRBV30 to TRBJ1-2; possible D gene TRBD1, 6 bases. The germline gives CDR1 GTSNPN, CDR2 SVGIG (reference sequence). V was pared by 2 bases and J by 7 bases, with 14 bases between. CDR3 length equals 13 residues.

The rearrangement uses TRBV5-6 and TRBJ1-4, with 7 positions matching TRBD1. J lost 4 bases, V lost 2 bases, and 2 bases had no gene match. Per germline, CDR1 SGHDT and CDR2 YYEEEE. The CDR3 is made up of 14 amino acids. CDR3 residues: CASSFGTVNEKLFF. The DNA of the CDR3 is TGTGCCAGCAGCTTCGGGACAGTTAATGAAAAACTGTTTTTT.

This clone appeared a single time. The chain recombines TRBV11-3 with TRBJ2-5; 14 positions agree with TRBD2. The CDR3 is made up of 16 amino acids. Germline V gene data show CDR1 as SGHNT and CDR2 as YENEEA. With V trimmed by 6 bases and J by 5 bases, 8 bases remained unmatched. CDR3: CASRSRLAGGHETQYF. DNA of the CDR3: TGTGCCAGCAGATCCAGACTAGCGGGGGGGCATGAGACCCAGTACTTC.

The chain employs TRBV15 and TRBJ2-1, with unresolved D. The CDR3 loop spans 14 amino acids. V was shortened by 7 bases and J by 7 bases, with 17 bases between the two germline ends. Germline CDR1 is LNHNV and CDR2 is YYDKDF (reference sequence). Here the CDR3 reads CATKIEPLRNEQFF. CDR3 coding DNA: TGTGCCACCAAAATAGAACCCCTGAGGAATGAGCAGTTCTTC.

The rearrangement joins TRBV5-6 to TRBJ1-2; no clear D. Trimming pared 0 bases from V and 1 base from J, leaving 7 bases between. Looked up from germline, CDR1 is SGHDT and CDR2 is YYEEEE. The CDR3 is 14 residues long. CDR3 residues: CASSLDRSNYGYTF. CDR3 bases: TGTGCCAGCAGCTTGGACAGAAGTAACTATGGCTACACCTTC.

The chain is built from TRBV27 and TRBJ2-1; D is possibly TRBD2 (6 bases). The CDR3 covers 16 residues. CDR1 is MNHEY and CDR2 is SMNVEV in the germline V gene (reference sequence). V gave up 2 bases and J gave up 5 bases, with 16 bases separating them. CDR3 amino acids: CASSLGDFGGDNEQFF. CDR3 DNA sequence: TGTGCCAGCAGTTTAGGGGACTTCGGTGGAGACAATGAGCAGTTCTTC.

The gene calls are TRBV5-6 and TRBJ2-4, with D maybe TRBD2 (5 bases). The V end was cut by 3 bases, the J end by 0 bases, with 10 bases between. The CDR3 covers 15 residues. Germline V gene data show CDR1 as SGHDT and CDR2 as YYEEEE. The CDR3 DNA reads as TGTGCCAGCAGCTCCGGGGATATAGCCAAAAACATTCAGTACTTC. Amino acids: CASSSGDIAKNIQYF.

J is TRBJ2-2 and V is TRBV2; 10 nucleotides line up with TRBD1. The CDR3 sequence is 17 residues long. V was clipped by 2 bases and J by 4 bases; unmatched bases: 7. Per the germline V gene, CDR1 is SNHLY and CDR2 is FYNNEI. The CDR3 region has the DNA TGTGCCAGCAGTGAATTGGTTGGACAGGGGGGCACCGGGGAGCTGTTTTTT. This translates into CASSELVGQGGTGELFF.

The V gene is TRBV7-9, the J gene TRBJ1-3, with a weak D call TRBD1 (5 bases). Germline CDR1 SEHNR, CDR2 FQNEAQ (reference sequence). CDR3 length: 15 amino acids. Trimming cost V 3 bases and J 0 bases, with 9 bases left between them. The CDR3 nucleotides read TGTGCCAGCAGCTTTGGGGGGAGCTCTGGAAACACCATATATTTT. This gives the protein CASSFGGSSGNTIYF.

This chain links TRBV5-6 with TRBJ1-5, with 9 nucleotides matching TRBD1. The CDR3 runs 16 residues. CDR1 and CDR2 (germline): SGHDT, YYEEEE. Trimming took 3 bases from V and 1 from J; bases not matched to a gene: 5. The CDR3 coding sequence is TGTGCCAGCAGCTCGGGGACAGGGAGGAGCAATCAGCCCCAGCATTTT. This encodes CASSSGTGRSNQPQHF.

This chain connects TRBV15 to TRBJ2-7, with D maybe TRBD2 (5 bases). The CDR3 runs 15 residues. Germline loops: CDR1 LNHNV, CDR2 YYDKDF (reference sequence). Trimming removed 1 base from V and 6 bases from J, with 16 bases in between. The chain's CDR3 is CATSRGRGVVSEQYF. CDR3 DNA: TGTGCCACCAGCAGAGGACGGGGAGTCGTCAGCGAGCAGTACTTC.

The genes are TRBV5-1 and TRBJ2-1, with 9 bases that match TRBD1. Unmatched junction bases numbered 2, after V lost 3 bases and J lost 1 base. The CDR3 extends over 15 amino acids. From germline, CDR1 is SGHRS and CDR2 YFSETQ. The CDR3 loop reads CASSSQGASYNEQFF. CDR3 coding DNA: TGCGCCAGCAGCTCACAGGGGGCGTCCTACAATGAGCAGTTCTTC.

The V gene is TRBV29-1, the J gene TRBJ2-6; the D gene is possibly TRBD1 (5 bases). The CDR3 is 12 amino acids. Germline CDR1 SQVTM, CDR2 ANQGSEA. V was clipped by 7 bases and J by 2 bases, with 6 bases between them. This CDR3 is CSARAGANVLTF. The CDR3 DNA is TGCAGCGCCAGGGCTGGGGCCAACGTCCTGACTTTC.

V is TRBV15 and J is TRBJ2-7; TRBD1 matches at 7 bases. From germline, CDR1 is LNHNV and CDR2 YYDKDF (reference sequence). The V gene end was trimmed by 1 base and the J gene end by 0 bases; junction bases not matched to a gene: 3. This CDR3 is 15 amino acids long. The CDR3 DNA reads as TGTGCCACCAGCAGAGGGACAGGAAGCTCCTACGAGCAGTACTTC. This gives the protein CATSRGTGSSYEQYF.

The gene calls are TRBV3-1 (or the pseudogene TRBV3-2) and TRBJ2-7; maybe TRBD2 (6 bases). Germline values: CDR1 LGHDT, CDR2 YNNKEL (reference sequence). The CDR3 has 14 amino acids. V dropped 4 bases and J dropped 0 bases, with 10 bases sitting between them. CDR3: CASSRRDHSYEQYF. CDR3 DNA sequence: TGTGCCAGCAGCCGGCGGGACCACTCCTACGAGCAGTACTTC.

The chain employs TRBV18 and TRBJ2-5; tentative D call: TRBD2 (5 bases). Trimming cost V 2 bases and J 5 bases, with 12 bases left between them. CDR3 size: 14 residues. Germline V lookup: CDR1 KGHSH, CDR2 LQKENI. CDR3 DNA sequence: TGTGCCAGCTCACCAGACGGGGTCGGGGAGACCCAGTACTTC. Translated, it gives CASSPDGVGETQYF.

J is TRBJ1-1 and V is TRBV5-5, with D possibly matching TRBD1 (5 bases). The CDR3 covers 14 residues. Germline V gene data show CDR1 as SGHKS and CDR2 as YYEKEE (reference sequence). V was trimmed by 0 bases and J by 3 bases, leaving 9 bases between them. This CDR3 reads CASSLVGADTEAFF. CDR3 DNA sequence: TGTGCCAGCAGCTTGGTAGGGGCGGACACTGAAGCTTTCTTT.

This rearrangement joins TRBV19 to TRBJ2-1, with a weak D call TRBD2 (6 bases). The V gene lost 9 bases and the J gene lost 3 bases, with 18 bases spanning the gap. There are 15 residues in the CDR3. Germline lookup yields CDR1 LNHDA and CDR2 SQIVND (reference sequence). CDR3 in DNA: TGTGCCAGCACCCCGACGGGACTCGGCTACAATGAGCAGTTCTTC. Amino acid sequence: CASTPTGLGYNEQFF.

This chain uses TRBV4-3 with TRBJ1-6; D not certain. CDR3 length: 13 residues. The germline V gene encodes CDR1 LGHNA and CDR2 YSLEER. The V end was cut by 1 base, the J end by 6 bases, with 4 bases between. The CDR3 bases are TGCGCCAGCAGCCAAGTACTTAATTCACCCCTCCACTTT. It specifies CASSQVLNSPLHF.

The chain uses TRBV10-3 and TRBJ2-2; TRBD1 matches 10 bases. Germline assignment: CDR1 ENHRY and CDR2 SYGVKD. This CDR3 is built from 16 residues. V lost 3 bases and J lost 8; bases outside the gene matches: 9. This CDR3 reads CAISDSSRDRGGELFF. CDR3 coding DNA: TGTGCCATCAGTGACTCTTCCCGGGACAGGGGAGGGGAGCTGTTTTTT.

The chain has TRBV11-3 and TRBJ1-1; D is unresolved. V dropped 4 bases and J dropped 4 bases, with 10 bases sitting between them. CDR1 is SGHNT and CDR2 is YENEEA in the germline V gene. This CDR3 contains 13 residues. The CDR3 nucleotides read TGTGCCAGCAGCTCGGAGCCCGGCACTGAAGCTTTCTTT. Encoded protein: CASSSEPGTEAFF.

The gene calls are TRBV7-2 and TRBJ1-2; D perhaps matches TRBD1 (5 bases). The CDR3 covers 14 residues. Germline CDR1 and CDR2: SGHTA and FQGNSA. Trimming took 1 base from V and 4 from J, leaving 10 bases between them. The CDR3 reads CASSLGDRPYGYTF. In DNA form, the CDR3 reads TGTGCCAGCAGCTTAGGCGACAGACCCTATGGCTACACCTTC.